This is a list of T cell receptor beta chains from one sample in a study of T cells expressing NK-cell markers. TCRdb re-called the 5' RACE reads; one entry per CDR3 protein, DNA not given. The listing contains approximately 150,000 distinct CDR3 sequences. Input material: blood T cells: a sorted CD56 or NKG2C T cell subset, CD4+ or CD8+ T cells, or bulk PBMC T cells (not recorded which). The source is a woman between 18 and 70 years old in good health. The CDR3 runs from the conserved cysteine through the conserved F or W. Some rows have no size entry. The others give once, few or many, or a class for an expanded clone.

J gene	clone size	V gene	CDR3 protein
TRBJ2-7	-	TRBV2	CASRDGLAGNYEQYF
TRBJ2-1	-	TRBV4-2	CASSQGGGRAEQFF
TRBJ2-5	-	TRBV4-1	CASSRPGQKKTQYF
TRBJ1-2	-	TRBV5-5	CASSLGQDRPGYTF
TRBJ2-5	medium-sized	TRBV5-1	CASSLMPGETQYF
TRBJ2-3	medium-sized	TRBV5-1	CASSFRDTDTQYF
TRBJ1-3	-	TRBV18	CASSPITGEANTIYF
TRBJ2-7	-	TRBV6-5	CASSLTGGRGIYEQYF
TRBJ1-2	-	TRBV15	CATSRERRVYGYTF
TRBJ2-1	-	TRBV12-3/TRBV12-4	CASSLHGLAVYNEQFF
TRBJ2-1	-	TRBV7-3	CASSPRRGAGEGPYNEQFF
TRBJ1-1	-	TRBV20-1	CSARDPKISETEAFF
TRBJ1-2	-	TRBV12-3/TRBV12-4	CASSPQVGGYTF
TRBJ2-5	-	TRBV12-5	CASGLSGGGVETQYF
TRBJ2-7	-	TRBV20-1	CSAQSPGLVEQYF
TRBJ2-2	-	TRBV6-6	CASRPREAGELFF
TRBJ2-7	-	TRBV5-1	CASSPRQGRYYEQYF
TRBJ1-5	-	TRBV6-2/TRBV6-3	CASSRIHSNQPQHF
TRBJ2-5	-	TRBV29-1	CSVQTMQETQYF
TRBJ2-3	-	TRBV5-1	CASSSGQRTTDTQYF
TRBJ2-2	-	TRBV2	CASRGVVVTGELFF
TRBJ2-2	-	TRBV12-3/TRBV12-4	CASSPSELAGTSTGELFF
TRBJ1-1	-	TRBV5-1	CASSELDRAMNTEAFF
TRBJ2-7	-	TRBV20-1	CSARHLAEYEQYF
TRBJ2-5	-	TRBV5-1	CASSPGTDRRGTQYF
TRBJ1-6	-	TRBV5-6	CASSMRQWYNSPLHF
TRBJ1-1	-	TRBV12-3/TRBV12-4	CASRGGGGDTEAFF
TRBJ2-2	-	TRBV27	CASSPTGTGSTGELFF
TRBJ2-1	-	TRBV3-1	CASSIRPGTSGRDEQFF
TRBJ2-5	-	TRBV6-5	CASIPGAGRAQETQYF
TRBJ1-4	-	TRBV6-1	CASRTTSGTGVEKLFF
TRBJ2-1	-	TRBV12-3/TRBV12-4	CASSIGGGNYNEQFF
TRBJ2-7	-	TRBV20-1	CSAIAGSREQYF
TRBJ1-3	-	TRBV4-2	CASSQDQGFENTIYF
TRBJ2-2	-	TRBV4-2	CASSQRSTGGNTGELFF
TRBJ1-1	-	TRBV7-9	CASSLQGGVNTEAFF
TRBJ2-5	-	TRBV12-3/TRBV12-4	CASSPGTEDPYF
TRBJ1-1	-	TRBV3-1	CASSQIPRGTEAFF
TRBJ2-1	-	TRBV19	CASSIGDEAYNEQFF
TRBJ1-1	-	TRBV6-2/TRBV6-3	CASIRGAQANTEAFF
TRBJ1-4	-	TRBV5-1	CASSRTAGGNEKLFF
TRBJ2-3	-	TRBV20-1	CSAKRGGPRDTQYF
TRBJ2-2	-	TRBV7-9	CASSHLRGMANTGELFF
TRBJ2-7	-	TRBV18	CASSPPGSGRPYEQYF
TRBJ2-7	-	TRBV2	CASTLSLEKQYF
TRBJ1-4	-	TRBV12-3/TRBV12-4	CASATSRTPNEKLFF
TRBJ2-2	-	TRBV4-1	CASSQVIPGELFF
TRBJ1-5	-	TRBV6-1	CASRPRGGNSNQPQHF
TRBJ1-1	-	TRBV18	CASSPPGQGGTEAFF
TRBJ1-1	-	TRBV21-1	CASSNPGSWEMNTEAFF
TRBJ2-5	-	TRBV20-1	CSVTSGQETQYF
TRBJ2-7	-	TRBV21-1	CASSISGEPPEQYF
TRBJ2-2	-	TRBV6-1	CASSEGGPTGELFF
TRBJ2-2	-	TRBV7-2	CASSLALAGADTGELFF